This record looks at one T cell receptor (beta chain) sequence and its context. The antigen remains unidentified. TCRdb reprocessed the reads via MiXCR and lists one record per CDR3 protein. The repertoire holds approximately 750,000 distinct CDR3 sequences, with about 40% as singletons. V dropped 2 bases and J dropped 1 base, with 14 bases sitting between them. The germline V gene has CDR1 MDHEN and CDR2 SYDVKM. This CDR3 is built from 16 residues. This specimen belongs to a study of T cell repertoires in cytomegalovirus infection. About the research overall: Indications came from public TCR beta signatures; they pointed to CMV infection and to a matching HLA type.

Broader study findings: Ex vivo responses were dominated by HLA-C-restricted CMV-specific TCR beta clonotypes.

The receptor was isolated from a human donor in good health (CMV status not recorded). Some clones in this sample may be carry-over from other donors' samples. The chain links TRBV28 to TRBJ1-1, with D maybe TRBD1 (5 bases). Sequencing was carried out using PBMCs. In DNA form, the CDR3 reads TGTGCCAGCAGTTTAGACTTACAGGTTACGAACACTGAAGCTTTCTTT. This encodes CASSLDLQVTNTEAFF.